Given below is one T cell receptor (beta chain) in context. The antigen remains unidentified. The data derive from a study of post-analysis software for immune sequencing data. Study background: Included courses were relapsing-remitting and secondary progressive multiple sclerosis; progressive-relapsing multiple sclerosis was also included.

CDR3 length: 14 residues. V shed 4 bases and J shed 0 bases, with 10 bases lying between them. Germline V gene sequence: CDR1 SGHRS, CDR2 YFSETQ. The study, taken as a whole, reports: Among roughly five TRBV segments more frequent in patients than controls were TRBV5-6, TRBV5-1 and TRBV20-1. Among multiple sclerosis patients, normalized Chao1 diversity was significantly below that of controls.

TCR beta cDNA libraries had unique molecular identifiers. TCRdb recomputed calls from the PCR reads with MiXCR, one row per CDR3 protein. The sample shows fewer than 850,000 distinct CDR3 sequences, 30% of them seen only once. This sequence was found in a girl aged 5-17 years with multiple sclerosis. This chain joins TRBV5-1 and TRBJ1-2; TRBD1 is a possible D gene (5 bases). Sequencing input: blood. The CDR3 sequence: CASSTGATNYGYTF. CDR3 coding DNA: TGCGCCAGCAGCACCGGGGCCACTAACTATGGCTACACCTTC.